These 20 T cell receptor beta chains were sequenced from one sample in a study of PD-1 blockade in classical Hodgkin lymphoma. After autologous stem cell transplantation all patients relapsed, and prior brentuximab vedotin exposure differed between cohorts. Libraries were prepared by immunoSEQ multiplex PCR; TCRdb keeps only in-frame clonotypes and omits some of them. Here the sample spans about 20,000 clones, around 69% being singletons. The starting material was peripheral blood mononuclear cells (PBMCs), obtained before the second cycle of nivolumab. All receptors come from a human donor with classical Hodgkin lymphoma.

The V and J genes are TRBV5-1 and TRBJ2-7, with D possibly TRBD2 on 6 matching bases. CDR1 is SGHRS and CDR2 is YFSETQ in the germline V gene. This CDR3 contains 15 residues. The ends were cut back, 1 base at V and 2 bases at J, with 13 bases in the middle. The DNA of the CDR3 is TGCGCCAGCAGCTTGATCCGGGAGTCCACCTACGAGCAGTACTTC. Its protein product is CASSLIRESTYEQYF.

The DNA for the CDR3 is TGTGCCAGCAGCTTGGAGTACGAGCAGTACTTC. Its protein is CASSLEYEQYF. The V gene is TRBV5-6, the J gene TRBJ2-7, with unresolved D. Per germline, CDR1 SGHDT and CDR2 YYEEEE. Trimming shortened V by 0 bases and J by 4 bases, and 2 bases separated the two germline ends. The CDR3 length is 11 residues.

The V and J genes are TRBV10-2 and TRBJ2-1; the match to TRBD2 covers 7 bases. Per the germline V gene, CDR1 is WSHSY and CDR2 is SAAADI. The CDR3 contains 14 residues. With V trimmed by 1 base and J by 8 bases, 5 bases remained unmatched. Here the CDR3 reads CASSEYLRGDEQFF. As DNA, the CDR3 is TGCGCCAGCAGTGAGTACCTCCGGGGGGATGAGCAGTTCTTC.

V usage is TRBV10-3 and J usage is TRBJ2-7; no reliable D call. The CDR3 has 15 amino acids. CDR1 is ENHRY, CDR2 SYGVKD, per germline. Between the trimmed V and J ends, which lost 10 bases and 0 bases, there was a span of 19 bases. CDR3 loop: CASSPSLGSSYEQYF. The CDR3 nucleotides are TGTGCCAGCAGCCCATCGTTGGGAAGCTCCTACGAGCAGTACTTC.

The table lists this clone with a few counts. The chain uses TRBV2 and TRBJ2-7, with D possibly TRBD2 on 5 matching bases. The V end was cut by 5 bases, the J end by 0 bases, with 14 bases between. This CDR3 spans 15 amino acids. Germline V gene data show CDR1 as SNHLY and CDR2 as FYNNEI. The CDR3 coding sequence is TGTGCCAGCAGTAGGACTCACTTTGACTCCTACGAGCAGTACTTC. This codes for CASSRTHFDSYEQYF.

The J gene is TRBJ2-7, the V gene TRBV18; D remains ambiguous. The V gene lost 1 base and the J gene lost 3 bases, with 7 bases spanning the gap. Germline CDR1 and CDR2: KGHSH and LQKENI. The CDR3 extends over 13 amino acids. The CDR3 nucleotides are TGTGCCAGCTCACCACAGGTTGTCTACGAGCAGTACTTC. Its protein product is CASSPQVVYEQYF. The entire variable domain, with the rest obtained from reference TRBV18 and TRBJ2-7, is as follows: NAGVMQNPRHLVRRRGQEARLRCSPMKGHSHVYWYRQLPEEGLKFMVYLQKENIIDESGMPKERFSAEFPKEGPSILRIQQVVRGDSAAYFCASSPQVVYEQYFGPGTRLTVT.

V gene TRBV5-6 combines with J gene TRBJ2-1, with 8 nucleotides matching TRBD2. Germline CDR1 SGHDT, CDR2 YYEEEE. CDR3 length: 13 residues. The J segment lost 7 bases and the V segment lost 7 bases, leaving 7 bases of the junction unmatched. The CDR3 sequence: CASSGGPENEQFF. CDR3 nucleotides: TGTGCCAGCTCGGGAGGGCCGGAAAATGAGCAGTTCTTC.

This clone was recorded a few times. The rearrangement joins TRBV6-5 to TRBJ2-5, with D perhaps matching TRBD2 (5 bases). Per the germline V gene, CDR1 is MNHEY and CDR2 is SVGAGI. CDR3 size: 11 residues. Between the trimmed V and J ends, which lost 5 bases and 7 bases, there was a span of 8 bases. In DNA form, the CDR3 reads TGTGCCAGCAGTCCCGGAGGGACCCAGTACTTC. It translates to CASSPGGTQYF.

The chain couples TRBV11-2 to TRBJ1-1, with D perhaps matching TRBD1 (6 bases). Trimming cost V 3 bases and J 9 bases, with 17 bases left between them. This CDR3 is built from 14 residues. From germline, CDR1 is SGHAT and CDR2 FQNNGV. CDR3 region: CASSLGQAPGQAFF. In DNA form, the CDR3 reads TGTGCCAGCAGCTTGGGACAAGCACCAGGTCAAGCTTTCTTT.

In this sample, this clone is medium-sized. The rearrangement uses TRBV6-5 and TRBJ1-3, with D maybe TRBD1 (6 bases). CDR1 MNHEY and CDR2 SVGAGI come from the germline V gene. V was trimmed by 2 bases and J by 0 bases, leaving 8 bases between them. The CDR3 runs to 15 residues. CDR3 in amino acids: CASSYQGISGNTIYF. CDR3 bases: TGTGCCAGCAGTTACCAGGGGATCTCTGGAAACACCATATATTTT.

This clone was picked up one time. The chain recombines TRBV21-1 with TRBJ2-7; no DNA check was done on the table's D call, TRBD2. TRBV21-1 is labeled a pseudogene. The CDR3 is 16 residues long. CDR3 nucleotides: TGTGCCAGCAGCAAAAAGCGCGGGACCGGGGACTACGAGCAGTACTTC. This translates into CASSKKRGTGDYEQYF.

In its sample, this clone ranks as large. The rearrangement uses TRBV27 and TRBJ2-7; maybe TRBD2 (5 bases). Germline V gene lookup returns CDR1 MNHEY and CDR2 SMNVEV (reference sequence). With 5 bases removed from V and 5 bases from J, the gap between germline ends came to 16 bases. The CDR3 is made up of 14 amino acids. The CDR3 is CASSVSAGADEQYF. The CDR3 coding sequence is TGTGCCAGCAGTGTAAGCGCGGGTGCTGACGAGCAGTACTTC.

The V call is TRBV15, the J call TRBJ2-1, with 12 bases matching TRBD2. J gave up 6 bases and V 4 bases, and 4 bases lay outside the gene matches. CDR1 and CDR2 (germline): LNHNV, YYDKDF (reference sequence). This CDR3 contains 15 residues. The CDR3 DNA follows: TGTGCCACCAGCACCGGGACTAGCGGGTCCAATGAGCAGTTCTTC. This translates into CATSTGTSGSNEQFF.

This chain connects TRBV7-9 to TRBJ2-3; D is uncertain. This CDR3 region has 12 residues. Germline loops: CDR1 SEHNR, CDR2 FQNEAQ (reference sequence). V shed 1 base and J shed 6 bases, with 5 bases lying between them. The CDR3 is CASSLGLDTQYF. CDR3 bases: TGTGCCAGCAGCTTAGGTCTCGATACGCAGTATTTT. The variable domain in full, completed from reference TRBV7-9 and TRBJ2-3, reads DTGVSQNPRHKITKRGQNVTFRCDPISEHNRLYWYRQTLGQGPEFLTYFQNEAQLEKSRLLSDRFSAERPKGSFSTLEIQRTEQGDSAMYLCASSLGLDTQYFGPGTRLTVL.

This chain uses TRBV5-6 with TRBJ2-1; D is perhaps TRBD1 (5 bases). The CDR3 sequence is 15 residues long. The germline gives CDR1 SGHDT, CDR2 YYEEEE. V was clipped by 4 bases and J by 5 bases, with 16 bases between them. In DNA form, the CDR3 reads TGTGCCAGCAGCCGGACAATTGGGGCTCACAATGAGCAGTTCTTC. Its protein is CASSRTIGAHNEQFF.

CDR3 in amino acids: CASSLNRYEQYF. CDR3 sequence (DNA): TGTGCCAGCAGCTTAAACAGGTACGAGCAGTACTTC. The rearrangement joins TRBV11-2 to TRBJ2-5; tentative D call: TRBD1 (5 bases). The J call may be in error: the DNA end matches TRBJ2-7 better. Germline V CDR1 and CDR2: SGHAT, FQNNGV. This CDR3 region has 12 residues.

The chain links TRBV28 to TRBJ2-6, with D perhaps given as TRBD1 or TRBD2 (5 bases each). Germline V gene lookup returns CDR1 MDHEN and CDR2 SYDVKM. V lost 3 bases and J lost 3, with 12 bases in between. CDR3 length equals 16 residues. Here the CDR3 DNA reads TGTGCCAGCAGTTTGAGTGCTGGGGGTGGGGCCAACGTCCTGACTTTC. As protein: CASSLSAGGGANVLTF.

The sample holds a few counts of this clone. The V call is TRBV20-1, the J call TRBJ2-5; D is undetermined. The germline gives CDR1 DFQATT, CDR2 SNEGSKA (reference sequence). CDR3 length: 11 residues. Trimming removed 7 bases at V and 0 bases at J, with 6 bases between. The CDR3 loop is CSGKNQETQYF. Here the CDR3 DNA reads TGCAGTGGCAAAAACCAAGAGACCCAGTACTTC.

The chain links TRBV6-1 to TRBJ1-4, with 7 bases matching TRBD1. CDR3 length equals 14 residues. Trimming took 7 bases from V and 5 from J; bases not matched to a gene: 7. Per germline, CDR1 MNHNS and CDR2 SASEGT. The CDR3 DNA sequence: TGTGCCAGCACCAGAGACAGGGTGAATGAAAAACTGTTTTTT. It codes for CASTRDRVNEKLFF.

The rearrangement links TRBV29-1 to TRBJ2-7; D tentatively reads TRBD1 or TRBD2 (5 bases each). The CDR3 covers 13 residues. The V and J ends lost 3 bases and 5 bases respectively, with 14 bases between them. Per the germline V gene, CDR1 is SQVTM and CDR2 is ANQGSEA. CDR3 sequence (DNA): TGCAGCGTTGATGTCTGGGGGTTCAACGAGCAGTACTTC. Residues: CSVDVWGFNEQYF.